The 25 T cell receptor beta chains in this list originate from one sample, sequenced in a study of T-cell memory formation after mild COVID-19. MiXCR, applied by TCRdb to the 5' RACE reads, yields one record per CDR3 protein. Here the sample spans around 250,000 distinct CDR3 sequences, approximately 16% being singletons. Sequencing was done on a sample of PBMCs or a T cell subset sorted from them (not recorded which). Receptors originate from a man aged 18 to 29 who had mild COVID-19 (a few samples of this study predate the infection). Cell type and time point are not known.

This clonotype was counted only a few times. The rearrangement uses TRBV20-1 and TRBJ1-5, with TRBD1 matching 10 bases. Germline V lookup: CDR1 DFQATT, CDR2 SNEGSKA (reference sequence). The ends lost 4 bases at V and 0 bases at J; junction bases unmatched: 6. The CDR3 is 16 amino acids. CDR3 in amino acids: CSAIRQGAYSNQPQHF. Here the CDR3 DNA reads TGCAGTGCTATTCGACAGGGGGCCTATAGCAATCAGCCCCAGCATTTT.

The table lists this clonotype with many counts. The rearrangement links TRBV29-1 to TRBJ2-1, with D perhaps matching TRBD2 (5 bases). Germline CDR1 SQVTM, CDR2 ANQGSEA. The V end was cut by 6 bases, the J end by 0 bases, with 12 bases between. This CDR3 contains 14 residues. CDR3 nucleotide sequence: TGCAGCGTCAATGGAGGCAGCTCCTACAATGAGCAGTTCTTC. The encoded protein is CSVNGGSSYNEQFF.

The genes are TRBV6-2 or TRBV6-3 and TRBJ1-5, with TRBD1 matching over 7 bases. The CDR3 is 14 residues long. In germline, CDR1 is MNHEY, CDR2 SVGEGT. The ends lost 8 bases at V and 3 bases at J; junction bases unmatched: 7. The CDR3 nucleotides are TGTGCCAGCCTCAACACAGGGGACAATCAGCCCCAGCATTTT. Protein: CASLNTGDNQPQHF.

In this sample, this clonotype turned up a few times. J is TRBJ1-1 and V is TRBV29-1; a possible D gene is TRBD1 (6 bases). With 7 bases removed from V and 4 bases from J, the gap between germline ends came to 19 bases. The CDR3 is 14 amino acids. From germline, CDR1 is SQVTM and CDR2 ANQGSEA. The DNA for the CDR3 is TGCAGCGCTCTTCCGGGACACGGGGGCACTGAAGCTTTCTTT. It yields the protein CSALPGHGGTEAFF.

CDR3 nucleotide sequence: TGTGCCACGGGAGGCGGGAGATCTAGCACAGATACGCAGTATTTT. Translation gives CATGGGRSSTDTQYF. The chain uses TRBV6-1 and TRBJ2-3, with 7 bases identical to TRBD2. V dropped 10 bases and J dropped 0; count of bases not matched to a gene: 10. The CDR3 has 15 amino acids. The germline V gene has CDR1 MNHNS and CDR2 SASEGT.

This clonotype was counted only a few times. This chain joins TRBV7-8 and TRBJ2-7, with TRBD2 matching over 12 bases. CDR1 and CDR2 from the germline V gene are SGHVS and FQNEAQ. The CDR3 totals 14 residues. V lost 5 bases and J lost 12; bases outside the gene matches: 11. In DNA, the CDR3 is TGTGCCAGCAGCCCCACTAGCGGGGGGCTTCAGGCGTACTTC. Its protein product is CASSPTSGGLQAYF.

CDR3 amino acids: CASSPAGGEQYV. The CDR3 bases are TGTGCCAGCAGCCCAGCGGGGGGCGAGCAGTACGTC. This chain connects TRBV7-2 to TRBJ2-7, with TRBD2 identical over 9 bases. After removal of 5 bases from V and 6 bases from J, the junction contained 2 bases not matched to a gene. Germline V gene lookup returns CDR1 SGHTA and CDR2 FQGNSA. The CDR3 loop spans 12 amino acids.

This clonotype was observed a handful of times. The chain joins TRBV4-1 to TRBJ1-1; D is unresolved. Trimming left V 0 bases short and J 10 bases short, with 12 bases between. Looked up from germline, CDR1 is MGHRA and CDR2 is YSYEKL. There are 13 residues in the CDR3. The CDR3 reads CASSQDSRVAAFF. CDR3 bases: TGCGCCAGCAGCCAAGATTCGCGGGTAGCAGCTTTCTTT.

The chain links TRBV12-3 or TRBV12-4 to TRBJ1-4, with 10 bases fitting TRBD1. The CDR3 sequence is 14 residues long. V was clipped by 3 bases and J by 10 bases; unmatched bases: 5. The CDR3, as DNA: TGTGCCAGCAGTTTCGGGACAGGGGAAGGAAAACTGTTTTTT. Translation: CASSFGTGEGKLFF.

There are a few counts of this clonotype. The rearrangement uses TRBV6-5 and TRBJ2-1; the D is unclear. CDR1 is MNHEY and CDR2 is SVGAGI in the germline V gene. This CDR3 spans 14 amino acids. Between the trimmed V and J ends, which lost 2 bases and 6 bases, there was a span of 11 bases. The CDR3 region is CASSYTTEANEQFF. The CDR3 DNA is TGTGCCAGCAGTTACACGACTGAGGCCAATGAGCAGTTCTTC.

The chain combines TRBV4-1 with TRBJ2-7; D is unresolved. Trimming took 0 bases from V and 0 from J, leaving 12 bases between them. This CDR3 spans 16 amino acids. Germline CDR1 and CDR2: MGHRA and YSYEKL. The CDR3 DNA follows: TGCGCCAGCAGCCAAGAGGTGGGGATTAGCTCCTACGAGCAGTACGTC. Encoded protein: CASSQEVGISSYEQYV.

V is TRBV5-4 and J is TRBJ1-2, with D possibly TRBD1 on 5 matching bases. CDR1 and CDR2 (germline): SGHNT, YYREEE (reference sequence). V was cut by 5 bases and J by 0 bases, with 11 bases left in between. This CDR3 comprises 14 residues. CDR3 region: CASRGTETNYGYTF. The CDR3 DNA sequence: TGTGCCAGCAGGGGGACCGAGACTAACTATGGCTACACCTTC.

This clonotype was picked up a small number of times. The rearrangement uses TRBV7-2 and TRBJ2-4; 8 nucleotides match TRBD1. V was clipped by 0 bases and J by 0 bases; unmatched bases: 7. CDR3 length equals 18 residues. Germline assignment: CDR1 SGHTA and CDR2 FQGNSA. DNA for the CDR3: TGTGCCAGCAGCTTAGCACAGGGGGGATATCTAGCCAAAAACATTCAGTACTTC. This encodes CASSLAQGGYLAKNIQYF.

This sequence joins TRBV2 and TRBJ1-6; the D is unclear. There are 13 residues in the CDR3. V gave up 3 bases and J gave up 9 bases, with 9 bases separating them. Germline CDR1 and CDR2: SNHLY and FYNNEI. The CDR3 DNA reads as TGTGCCAGCAGTGATCCTATCCTTTCACCCCTCCACTTT. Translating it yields CASSDPILSPLHF. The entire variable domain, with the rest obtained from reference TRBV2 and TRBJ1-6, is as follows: EPEVTQTPSHQVTQMGQEVILRCVPISNHLYFYWYRQILGQKVEFLVSFYNNEISEKSEIFDDQFSVERPDGSNFTLKIRSTKLEDSAMYFCASSDPILSPLHFGNGTRLTVT.

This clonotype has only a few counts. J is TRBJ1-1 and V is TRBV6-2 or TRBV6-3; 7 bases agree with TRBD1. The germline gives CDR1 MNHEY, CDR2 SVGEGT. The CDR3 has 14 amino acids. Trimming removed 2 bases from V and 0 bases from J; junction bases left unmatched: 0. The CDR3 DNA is TGTGCCAGCAGTTACCAGGGGGTGAACACTGAAGCTTTCTTT. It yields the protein CASSYQGVNTEAFF.

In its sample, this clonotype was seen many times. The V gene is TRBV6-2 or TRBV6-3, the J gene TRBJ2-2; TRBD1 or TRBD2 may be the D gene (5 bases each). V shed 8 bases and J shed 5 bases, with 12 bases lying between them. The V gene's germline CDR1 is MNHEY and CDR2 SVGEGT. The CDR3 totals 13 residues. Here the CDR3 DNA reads TGTGCCAGCGGGGGATTCGAAACCGGGGAGCTGTTTTTT. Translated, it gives CASGGFETGELFF.

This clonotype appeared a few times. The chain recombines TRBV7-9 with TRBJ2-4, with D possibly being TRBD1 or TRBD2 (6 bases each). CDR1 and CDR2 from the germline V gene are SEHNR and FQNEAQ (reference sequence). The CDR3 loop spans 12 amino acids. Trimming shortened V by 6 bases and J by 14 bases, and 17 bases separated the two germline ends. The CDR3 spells CASRGGRQAKYF. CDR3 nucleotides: TGTGCCAGCAGGGGGGGAAGACAGGCAAAGTACTTC.

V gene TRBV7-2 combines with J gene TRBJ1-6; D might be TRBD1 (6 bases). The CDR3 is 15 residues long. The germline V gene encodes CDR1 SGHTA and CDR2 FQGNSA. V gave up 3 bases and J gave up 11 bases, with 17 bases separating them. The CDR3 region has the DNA TGTGCCAGCAGCTTTTTGGGGGCAGGACCCGCACCCCTCCACTTT. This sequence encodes CASSFLGAGPAPLHF.

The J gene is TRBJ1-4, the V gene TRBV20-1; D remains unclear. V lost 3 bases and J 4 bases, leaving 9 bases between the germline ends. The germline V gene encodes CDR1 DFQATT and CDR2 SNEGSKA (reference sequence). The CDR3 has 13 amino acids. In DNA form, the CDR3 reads TGCAGTGCTAGCCGGGAGCTTAATGAAAAACTGTTTTTT. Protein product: CSASRELNEKLFF.

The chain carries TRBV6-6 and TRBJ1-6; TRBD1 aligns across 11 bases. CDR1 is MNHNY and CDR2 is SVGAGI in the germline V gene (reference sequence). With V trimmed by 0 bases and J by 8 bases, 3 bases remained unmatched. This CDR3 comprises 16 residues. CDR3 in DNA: TGTGCCAGCAGTTACTCGAGGACAGGGGGCGATTCACCCCTCCACTTT. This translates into CASSYSRTGGDSPLHF.

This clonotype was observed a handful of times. The CDR3 protein is CASSLAYQAYEQYF. The CDR3 DNA reads as TGTGCCAGCAGCTTAGCGTACCAGGCCTACGAGCAGTACTTC. The V and J genes are TRBV7-9 and TRBJ2-7, with no clear D. The CDR3 is made up of 14 amino acids. The V end was cut by 0 bases, the J end by 2 bases, with 8 bases between. The germline gives CDR1 SEHNR, CDR2 FQNEAQ (reference sequence).

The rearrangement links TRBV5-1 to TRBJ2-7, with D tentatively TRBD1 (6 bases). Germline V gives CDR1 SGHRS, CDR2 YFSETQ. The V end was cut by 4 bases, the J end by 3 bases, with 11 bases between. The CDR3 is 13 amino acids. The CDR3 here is CASSPGTFYEQYF. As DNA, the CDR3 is TGCGCCAGCAGCCCCGGGACATTCTACGAGCAGTACTTC.

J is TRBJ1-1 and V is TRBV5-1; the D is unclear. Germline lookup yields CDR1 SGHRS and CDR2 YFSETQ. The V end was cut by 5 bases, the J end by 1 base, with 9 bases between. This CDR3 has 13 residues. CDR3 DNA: TGCGCCAGCAGGGAGGGATGGAACACTGAAGCTTTCTTT. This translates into CASREGWNTEAFF. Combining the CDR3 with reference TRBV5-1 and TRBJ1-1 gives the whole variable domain KAGVTQTPRYLIKTRGQQVTLSCSPISGHRSVSWYQQTPGQGLQFLFEYFSETQRNKGNFPGRFSGRQFSNSRSEMNVSTLELGDSALYLCASREGWNTEAFFGQGTRLTVV.

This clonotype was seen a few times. The CDR3 sequence: CASSLIARYEQYF. The CDR3 nucleotides are TGTGCCAGCTCACTAATAGCACGGTACGAGCAGTACTTC. The chain is built from TRBV18 and TRBJ2-7, with D unresolved. This CDR3 contains 13 residues. V lost 4 bases and J 4 bases, leaving 11 bases between the germline ends. Germline-derived CDR1 and CDR2 are KGHSH and LQKENI.

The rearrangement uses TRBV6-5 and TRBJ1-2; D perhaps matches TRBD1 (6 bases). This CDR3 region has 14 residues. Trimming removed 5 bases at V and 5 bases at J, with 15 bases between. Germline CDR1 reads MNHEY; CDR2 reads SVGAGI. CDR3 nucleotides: TGTGCCAGCAGTCCGACCCTCACAGGGTATGGCTACACCTTC. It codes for CASSPTLTGYGYTF.